This is a list of T cell receptor beta chains from one sample in a study of T-cell reconstitution after alpha-beta-depleted transplantation in children. TCRdb analysed the PCR reads with MiXCR anew, one entry per CDR3 protein. Among 300,000 to 400,000 distinct CDR3 sequences, around 15% were seen once, and the ten largest hold about 41%. The material sequenced was PBMCs, mostly from graft donor cells, taken 360 days after TCRalphabeta/CD19-depleted stem cell transplant. These receptors were taken from a male patient between 2 and 10 years old who had a stem cell transplant for acute lymphoblastic leukemia, so the T cells may come from the graft donor. Each CDR3 is given with its conserved first and last residue. Fields, in order: V gene, CDR3 length, J gene, CDR3 protein.

>TRBV28|16|TRBJ2-7
CASRPPDSYLSYEQYF
>TRBV4-2|17|TRBJ2-2
CASSHGLAGDGTGELFF
>TRBV29-1|13|TRBJ2-7
CSVPRQGGHEQYF
>TRBV4-3|17|TRBJ2-3
CASSPLPSSGRTDTQYF
>TRBV19|16|TRBJ2-1
CASRGTGSYAYNEQFF
>TRBV12-3/TRBV12-4|15|TRBJ2-1
CASSFDGAPYNEQFF
>TRBV11-1|15|TRBJ2-5
CASSPPSIGEETQYF
>TRBV10-3|16|TRBJ2-7
CAISERRAADSYEQYF
>TRBV7-2|16|TRBJ2-1
CASSLYASGSYNEQFF
>TRBV11-1|21|TRBJ2-1
CASSRGLKGTSGRRSYNEQFF